These 9 T cell receptor beta chains were sequenced from one sample in a study of cytomegalovirus exposure and HLA in healthy donors. Sequenced by immunoSEQ multiplex PCR; TCRdb stores in-frame clones only, minus some. The sample yields roughly 56,000 clones, roughly nine tenths seen once. Sequenced input: PBMCs. The receptors come from a woman aged 18-35 years in good health and CMV-seronegative.

V gene TRBV5-5 combines with J gene TRBJ1-1; D may be TRBD1 (5 bases). The CDR3 runs to 13 residues. Germline CDR1 is SGHKS and CDR2 is YYEKEE (reference sequence). The V gene lost 4 bases and the J gene lost 0 bases, with 7 bases spanning the gap. The CDR3 bases are TGTGCCAGCAGCGTGACAGTGAACACTGAAGCTTTCTTT. It codes for CASSVTVNTEAFF.

The genes are TRBV6-5 and TRBJ2-7; D ambiguous. CDR1 and CDR2 (germline): MNHEY, SVGAGI. CDR3 length: 11 amino acids. V shed 4 bases and J shed 3 bases, with 4 bases lying between them. This chain's CDR3 is CASSLNYEQYF. CDR3 DNA sequence: TGTGCCAGCAGTTTAAACTACGAGCAGTACTTC.

This chain links TRBV15 with TRBJ2-3, with a weak D call TRBD1 (6 bases). This CDR3 region has 14 residues. Germline lookup yields CDR1 LNHNV and CDR2 YYDKDF (reference sequence). Between the trimmed V and J ends, which lost 5 bases and 0 bases, there was a span of 9 bases. The CDR3 DNA follows: TGTGCCACCAGCGGAGGACAGAGCACAGATACGCAGTATTTT. Its protein is CATSGGQSTDTQYF.

This clone has a single count. The chain combines TRBV28 with TRBJ1-2, with unresolved D. CDR3 length: 14 amino acids. CDR1 and CDR2 (germline): MDHEN, SYDVKM. Trimming shortened V by 3 bases and J by 3 bases, and 11 bases separated the two germline ends. The CDR3 sequence: CASSLFRLDYGYTF. The CDR3 DNA follows: TGTGCCAGCAGTTTGTTCAGACTGGACTATGGCTACACCTTC.

The gene calls are TRBV6-1 and TRBJ2-5; 16 nucleotides align to TRBD2. Germline V lookup: CDR1 MNHNS, CDR2 SASEGT. V was pared by 6 bases and J by 5 bases, with 3 bases of the junction left unmatched. The CDR3 loop spans 15 amino acids. The CDR3 nucleotides read TGTGCCAGCAGGGAGGGACTAGCGGGAGGGGAGACCCAGTACTTC. Its protein is CASREGLAGGETQYF.

This sequence joins TRBV19 and TRBJ2-2; tentatively, D is TRBD2 (7 bases). The V gene lost 8 bases and the J gene lost 7 bases, with 11 bases spanning the gap. CDR1 and CDR2 from the germline V gene are LNHDA and SQIVND (reference sequence). CDR3 length: 12 residues. Here the CDR3 DNA reads TGTGCCAGTTGGAGGGGGGGCGGGGAGCTGTTTTTT. It translates to CASWRGGGELFF.

The chain has TRBV18 and TRBJ2-1; D is uncertain. This CDR3 is 15 amino acids long. The V and J ends lost 8 bases and 0 bases respectively, with 14 bases between them. The V gene's germline CDR1 is KGHSH and CDR2 LQKENI. The CDR3 protein is CASAAQSSSYNEQFF. The CDR3, as DNA: TGTGCCAGCGCGGCGCAGAGTAGCTCCTACAATGAGCAGTTCTTC.

The V call is TRBV10-3, the J call TRBJ2-3; D remains unclear. Germline V gene data show CDR1 as ENHRY and CDR2 as SYGVKD. There are 14 residues in the CDR3. Between the trimmed V and J ends, which lost 9 bases and 0 bases, there was a span of 13 bases. The CDR3 here is CAMAVNPSTDTQYF. Written as DNA, the CDR3 is TGTGCCATGGCAGTGAACCCGAGCACAGATACGCAGTATTTT.

V and J are TRBV5-6 and TRBJ2-3; TRBD2 matches 13 bases. The V gene's germline CDR1 is SGHDT and CDR2 YYEEEE. The junction had 12 bases not matched to a gene; V was cut back by 4 bases and J by 7 bases. The CDR3 has 17 residues. This CDR3 is CASSQGQLAGGRNTQYF. Written as DNA, the CDR3 is TGTGCCAGCAGCCAGGGCCAACTAGCGGGGGGGCGGAATACGCAGTATTTT. Variable domain in full (rest from reference TRBV5-6 and TRBJ2-3): DAGVTQSPTHLIKTRGQQVTLRCSPKSGHDTVSWYQQALGQGPQFIFQYYEEEERQRGNFPDRFSGHQFPNYSSELNVNALLLGDSALYLCASSQGQLAGGRNTQYFGPGTRLTVL.